Described below is a single T cell receptor (beta chain) sequence and its context. The data originate from a study of T cell responses to AZD1222 COVID-19 vaccine. The table came from immunoSEQ multiplex PCR; TCRdb's copy has only in-frame clones and leaves some out. This sample carries about 110,000 clones, 86% of them seen once, and the ten largest clones take under 4%. V shed 8 bases, J shed 0 bases, and the junction held 8 bases outside the gene matches. The CDR3 consists of 15 residues. Germline V gene sequence: CDR1 SGHTA, CDR2 FQGNSA. Source: peripheral blood, taken on day 0 of AZD1222 vaccination. This TCR was recovered from an adult in good health. The rearrangement uses TRBV7-2 and TRBJ2-3; 7 nucleotides align to TRBD2. DNA of the CDR3: TGTGCCAGCCGAACTCCGGGACTAAGCACAGATACGCAGTATTTT. This gives the protein CASRTPGLSTDTQYF.